This T cell receptor (beta chain) is from a study of molecular identifiers for immune sequencing clone quantification (dated by TCRdb to 2016 to 2019). Turning to the overall study: In a replicate experiment, RNA from roughly 18,000 or 92,000 naive CD8 T cells was split into five aliquots, four of which were sequenced. CD8 T cells were used in a methods study to benchmark molecular-identifier clustering-based TCR repertoire sequencing (MIDCIRS) and TCR RNA copy counting.

Concerning this clonotype: Its antigen is currently not known. There are no base qualities to consult, and no much larger clone falls within one base.

Points the paper makes about the study in general: When barcode sub-clustering was not used, chimeric consensus sequences inflated TCR diversity, with chimeras reaching as high as 47%. In CMV-specific effector cells, clones with more than 20 RNA copies accounted for over 99% of molecules, whereas in naive cells such clones accounted for under 1%. The naive libraries included spiked-in Jurkat TCR RNA (about nine copies' worth), and this RNA is not part of the donor repertoire. Identical TCR molecules sharing a barcode could cause highly expanded clone sizes to be underestimated. Spiked-in Jurkat TCR RNA equal to a single cell's worth was reported to be detectable even within 1,100,000 naive CD8 T cells. Modeling estimated roughly 3 recovered TCR RNA copies per cell, compared with around 9.7 by digital PCR, which implies 25% to 30% capture efficiency.

The CDR3, from cysteine to phenylalanine, totals 15 residues. The CDR3 DNA has 45 bases and is translated from base 1. V is clipped by 1 base and J by 0 bases, and the sequence between their germline boundaries is 7 bases long. CDR1 and CDR2 were assigned from the germline V gene as SNHLY and FYNNEI. Libraries of naive CD8 T cells were generated from roughly 21,000 to 960,000 sorted cells, with 10%, 30% or 50% of the purified RNA used. Naive CD8 T cells were FACS-sorted as CD8+CD4-CCR7+CD45RA+ on a BD FACSAria II into RLT Plus buffer. To test detection sensitivity, Jurkat RNA equivalent to roughly nine TCR copies was spiked into samples of about 17,000-1,100,000 naive CD8 T cells. Enrichment of CD8 T cells was done with RosetteSep CD8+ T Cell Enrichment Cocktail plus Ficoll-Paque, and ACK red cell lysis came afterward. Receptors were amplified or captured by PCR. The sample was run on an Illumina HiSeq 4000. Bulk TCR libraries were generated as previously described, with the TCR primers listed in Table S5 used. Total RNA was purified with the Qiagen AllPrep DNA/RNA kit. Before any analysis, reads coming from multiple sequencing runs of the same library were combined into one pool. Per the original workflow: Reads were retained only if an exact TCR constant sequence was present, and the retained reads were trimmed to 150 nt and grouped according to their 12-nt molecular barcodes. Within each barcode group, reads were sub-clustered at a 15% Levenshtein threshold, and quality-weighted consensus sequences were built per RNA molecule. Non-functional sequences were filtered out, along with any lower-count sequence sitting one edit away from another sequence. On the basis of fitting two negative binomial distributions, barcode sub-clusters with fewer than 20% of the maximum read count were discarded. The raw public data were reprocessed by TCRdb itself: fastp quality trimming at Q25, MiXCR clonotype calling, in-frame beta chains only. Each entry merges the rows of one CDR3 protein and shows their most common DNA and genes. For this entry, the V and J calls and clone size follow TCRdb and not the study's own pipeline. The sample table contains 550,000 to 750,000 distinct CDR3 sequences; only one count was recorded for less than 20% of them. The ten largest clonotypes hold roughly 0.85% of the sample.

What was sequenced was naive CD8+ T cells from blood, with Jurkat cell RNA spiked in. The cell subset or site label, read with the paper, signifies: FACS-sorted CD8+CD4-CCR7+CD45RA+ naive T cells. In this chain, TRBV2 is recombined with TRBJ2-1, with the D gene not clear enough to name. The sequence was obtained from a human donor in good health. Some libraries in this study had Jurkat cell RNA spiked in. The nucleotide sequence is given as TGTGCCAGCAGTGAAGACCAGAGCTCCTACAATGAGCAGTTCTTC. Translation gives CASSEDQSSYNEQFF.